Listed below are T cell receptor beta chains from one sample, sequenced in a study of T cell responses to AZD1222 COVID-19 vaccine. Profiled with immunoSEQ multiplex PCR; TCRdb holds only in-frame clones, not every one. The profile shows around 150,000 clones, approximately 80% of them singletons. This material consisted of peripheral blood, taken on day 0 of AZD1222 vaccination. Receptors originate from an adult in good health. Both conserved end residues are part of each CDR3. D genes are given only for firm matches. Rows give clone size only sometimes, using once, few, many, or a class for an expanded clone.

J gene,clone size,D gene,V gene,CDR3 DNA,CDR3 protein
TRBJ2-7,NA,NA,TRBV6-1,TGTGCCAGCAGTGAACTACAGGGAGGGGAAGGGTACTTC,CASSELQGGEGYF
TRBJ1-5,NA,NA,TRBV7-2,TGTGCCAGCAGCCACCCGGGCGCAGTTCAGCCCCAGCATTTT,CASSHPGAVQPQHF
TRBJ1-3,few,NA,TRBV27,TGTGCCAGCAGTGACTGGGGTATTGGAAACACCATATATTTT,CASSDWGIGNTIYF
TRBJ1-6,NA,TRBD1,TRBV28,TGTGCCAGCAGTTGGGCAGGGGGATCTAATTCACCCCTCCACTTT,CASSWAGGSNSPLHF
TRBJ1-2,NA,NA,TRBV29-1,TGCAGCGCCCAAGGGGGGTTGGCAGGGGATGGCTACACCTTC,CSAQGGLAGDGYTF
TRBJ1-1,NA,NA,TRBV12-3/TRBV12-4,TGTGCCAGCACCAAGACCGTTACTGAAGCTTTCTTT,CASTKTVTEAFF
TRBJ1-3,NA,NA,TRBV10-3,TGTGCCATCAGTGAACGGGAGGGCAAGTGGGACTCTGGAAACACCATATATTTT,CAISEREGKWDSGNTIYF
TRBJ2-2,NA,NA,TRBV19,TGTGCCAGTAGTATAGCGGGGGTGGCCGGGGAGCTGTTTTTT,CASSIAGVAGELFF
TRBJ1-1,NA,NA,TRBV7-3,TGTGCCAGCAGCTTAGCCCCCGGGACCCTCAACACTGAAGCTTTCTTT,CASSLAPGTLNTEAFF
TRBJ2-1,NA,NA,TRBV19,TGTGCCAGTAGGAGGGGGACAAATGAGCAGTTCTTC,CASRRGTNEQFF
TRBJ2-1,NA,NA,TRBV19,TGTGCCAGTAGGCCTCAACAGGGCGGCGCCTACAATGAGCAGTTCTTC,CASRPQQGGAYNEQFF
TRBJ2-7,NA,NA,TRBV5-1,TGCGCCAGCAGCACAGACAGCCTCTCCTACGAGCAGTACTTC,CASSTDSLSYEQYF
TRBJ1-1,NA,NA,TRBV5-6,TGTGCCAGCAGCTTCAATGACCCAACTGAAGCTTTCTTT,CASSFNDPTEAFF
TRBJ1-2,NA,TRBD1,TRBV7-9,TGTGCCAGCAGCTCTGCCGGGACAGCTTATGGCTACACCTTC,CASSSAGTAYGYTF
TRBJ2-5,few,NA,TRBV13,TGTGCCAGCAGCTCCCCCAGGACGACCCAGTACTTC,CASSSPRTTQYF
TRBJ1-5,NA,TRBD1,TRBV19,TGTGCCAGTAGACGGGACAGGGAGAGGAACAATCAGCCCCAGCATTTT,CASRRDRERNNQPQHF
TRBJ2-2,NA,NA,TRBV7-6,TGTGCCAGCAGCTTAGGATTCGGAGCGGGCGAGACCGGGGAGCTGTTTTTT,CASSLGFGAGETGELFF
TRBJ1-1,NA,NA,TRBV19,TGTGCCAGTAGTAACACTGAAGCTTTCTTT,CASSNTEAFF
TRBJ1-5,NA,NA,TRBV12-3/TRBV12-4,TGTGCCAGCAGTTTTCAGGAGAATCAGCCCCAGCATTTT,CASSFQENQPQHF
TRBJ1-1,NA,NA,TRBV29-1,TGCAGCGCCGGAGAAGGATTTGAAGCTTTCTTT,CSAGEGFEAFF
TRBJ1-1,few,NA,TRBV18,TGTGCCAGCTCACCATCTGTAGGGCGAGTTGAAGCTTTCTTT,CASSPSVGRVEAFF
TRBJ1-1,NA,NA,TRBV5-1,TGCGCCAGCAGCTTGGGGGGGAACATGAACACTGAAGCTTTCTTT,CASSLGGNMNTEAFF
TRBJ1-1,once,NA,TRBV18,TGTGCCAGTCTAGGACGGAATAACACTGAAGCTTTCTTT,CASLGRNNTEAFF
TRBJ1-5,NA,NA,TRBV19,TGTGCCAGTAGTATAGGGACATCCCGTCAGCCCCAGCATTTT,CASSIGTSRQPQHF
TRBJ2-7,NA,TRBD1,TRBV11-2,TGTGCCAGCAGCCAGGGACAGGGGTACTACGAGCAGTACTTC,CASSQGQGYYEQYF
TRBJ1-1,NA,NA,TRBV29-1,TGCAGCGTTGGAACAGACTCGTATGCTGAAGCTTTCTTT,CSVGTDSYAEAFF
TRBJ1-1,NA,TRBD1,TRBV5-5,TGTGCCAGCAGCCCCAACCCGGACAGGGGAACTGAAGCTTTCTTT,CASSPNPDRGTEAFF
TRBJ2-2,NA,NA,TRBV24-1,TGTGCCACCAGTGATTTGATTTCATCGGGGTCGAACACCGGGGAGCTGTTTTTT,CATSDLISSGSNTGELFF
TRBJ2-3,NA,NA,TRBV5-4,TGTGCCAGCAGCTTGGAAGACTTAGAGGTAACGCAGTATTTT,CASSLEDLEVTQYF
TRBJ1-2,once,NA,TRBV5-4,TGTGCCAGCAGCGCCGGACAGCTTCTCTATGGCTACACCTTC,CASSAGQLLYGYTF
TRBJ1-1,NA,NA,TRBV7-3,TGTGCCAGCAAACGGACGGCGAACACTGAAGCTTTCTTT,CASKRTANTEAFF
TRBJ1-1,many,TRBD1,TRBV28,TGTGCCAGCAGTTCGTTATCCGGGACAGGGTCTCTGAACACTGAAGCTTTCTTT,CASSSLSGTGSLNTEAFF
TRBJ1-6,NA,NA,TRBV5-1,TGCGCCAGCAGCGAGGAGGGCTCCTTGACTAGGAGCTCCTATAATTCACCCCTCCACTTT,CASSEEGSLTRSSYNSPLHF
TRBJ2-7,NA,TRBD1,TRBV5-6,TGTGCCAGCAGCTGGGAGACAGGGGGCGAGGACGAGCAGTACTTC,CASSWETGGEDEQYF
TRBJ1-6,NA,NA,TRBV7-8,TGTGCCAGCAGCCAGACAGGAGGGGATTCACCCCTCCACTTT,CASSQTGGDSPLHF
TRBJ1-3,NA,NA,TRBV28,TGTGCCAGCAGCTGGACGGACTCTGGAAACACCATATATTTT,CASSWTDSGNTIYF
TRBJ2-2,NA,NA,TRBV11-2,TGTGCCAGCAGCTACCTAACCGGGGAGCTGTTTTTT,CASSYLTGELFF
TRBJ1-1,NA,TRBD1,TRBV5-6,TGTGCCAGCAGCCTGGGACAGGGCACCTTGAACACTGAAGCTTTCTTT,CASSLGQGTLNTEAFF
TRBJ2-1,NA,TRBD2,TRBV11-2,TGTGCCAGCATGGAGGGACTAGCGGGGGGGAGCTCCTACAATGAGCAGTTCTTC,CASMEGLAGGSSYNEQFF
TRBJ2-3,NA,NA,TRBV28,TGTGCCAGCAGTTTACTGGACAGCCCTGGTTGGTATTTT,CASSLLDSPGWYF
TRBJ1-5,NA,NA,TRBV19,TGTGCCAGTAGTACTATACAGGGAAGGAGCAATCAGCCCCAGCATTTT,CASSTIQGRSNQPQHF
TRBJ2-5,NA,NA,TRBV12-3/TRBV12-4,TGTGCCAGCAGCCCGACAGAGCAAGAGACCCAGTACTTC,CASSPTEQETQYF
TRBJ1-1,NA,NA,TRBV19,TGTGCCACCAGAGGGGAGGGTCGAGCCACTGAAGCTTTCTTT,CATRGEGRATEAFF
TRBJ1-5,NA,TRBD1,TRBV7-2,TGTGCCAGCAGCTCCCAAGGGGGCTACAATCAGCCCCAGCATTTT,CASSSQGGYNQPQHF
TRBJ1-4,few,NA,TRBV5-1,TGCGCCAGCAGCTTGGATCCCTTTAATGAAAAACTGTTTTTT,CASSLDPFNEKLFF
TRBJ1-6,NA,NA,TRBV28,TGTGCCAGCAGTTTTCGGTCAGGGCAGGAGACCCTCCACTTT,CASSFRSGQETLHF
TRBJ1-5,NA,TRBD1,TRBV6-1,TGTGCCAGCAGTGGAGGACGACAGGGATCGTCACACTTAAAGAATCAGCCCCAGCATTTT,CASSGGRQGSSHLKNQPQHF
TRBJ1-6,NA,NA,TRBV9,TGTGCCAGCAGCGCTCGTTTGGTGGATTCACCCCTCCACTTT,CASSARLVDSPLHF
TRBJ1-2,NA,TRBD1,TRBV10-3,TGTGCCATCAGTGGCGGGGGACAGGGGGGCGGCTATGGCTACACCTTC,CAISGGGQGGGYGYTF